The next 25 T cell receptor beta chains were all read from a single sample in a study of early T cells in non-severe SARS-CoV-2 infection. TCRdb processed the 5' RACE reads anew with MiXCR; each CDR3 protein has one entry. The sample records roughly 17,000 distinct CDR3 sequences, under 7% being singletons. Sample: whole blood, taken at baseline. Every receptor here comes from an adult who was a healthcare worker with PCR-confirmed SARS-CoV-2 infection or an uninfected control (not recorded which).

This clonotype was found many times. This chain links TRBV6-2 or TRBV6-3 with TRBJ2-3, with D maybe TRBD2 (5 bases). V gave up 7 bases and J gave up 2 bases, with 19 bases separating them. CDR1 and CDR2 (germline): MNHEY, SVGEGT. This CDR3 region has 16 residues. CDR3 sequence reads: CASTGNPEDFTDTQYF. The CDR3, as DNA: TGTGCCAGCACGGGGAATCCGGAGGACTTCACAGATACGCAGTATTTT.

This clonotype is medium-sized (0.01 to 0.1%) by share. The chain links TRBV27 to TRBJ1-1; D may be TRBD1 (5 bases). In germline, CDR1 is MNHEY, CDR2 SMNVEV (reference sequence). This CDR3 comprises 13 residues. V lost 5 bases, J lost 4 bases, and 11 bases lay in between. In nucleotides, the CDR3 is TGTGCCAGCAGTACCAAGAGGGGCACTGAAGCTTTCTTT. It specifies CASSTKRGTEAFF.

This clonotype was observed many times. The chain recombines TRBV5-1 with TRBJ2-3; TRBD2 matches at 13 bases. Per the germline V gene, CDR1 is SGHRS and CDR2 is YFSETQ. Trimming took 4 bases from V and 3 from J; bases not matched to a gene: 2. CDR3 length: 15 amino acids. The CDR3: CASSQGLAGTDTQYF. The CDR3 DNA reads TGCGCCAGCAGCCAGGGACTAGCGGGGACAGATACGCAGTATTTT. The full variable domain, its missing parts supplied by reference TRBV5-1 and TRBJ2-3, is KAGVTQTPRYLIKTRGQQVTLSCSPISGHRSVSWYQQTPGQGLQFLFEYFSETQRNKGNFPGRFSGRQFSNSRSEMNVSTLELGDSALYLCASSQGLAGTDTQYFGPGTRLTVL.

This clonotype was observed at least ten times. The chain couples TRBV7-2 to TRBJ1-4; TRBD1 might be the D (5 bases). The germline CDR1 and CDR2 sequences are SGHTA and FQGNSA. The length of the CDR3 is 12 residues. V was pared by 4 bases and J by 10 bases, with 10 bases between. The CDR3 coding sequence is TGTGCCAGCAGCTCGGGGACGGGAAAACTGTTTTTT. It is translated as CASSSGTGKLFF.

The sample holds many counts of this clonotype. V and J are TRBV6-2 or TRBV6-3 and TRBJ2-1; weak D call: TRBD1 (7 bases). CDR1 MNHEY and CDR2 SVGEGT come from the germline V gene. The V end lost 5 bases, the J end lost 9 bases, and 20 bases lay between the germline ends. This CDR3 spans 15 amino acids. Here the CDR3 DNA reads TGTGCCAGCAGTGACCGAGGAGGGGGCCTTAGTGAGCAGTTCTTC. Its protein product is CASSDRGGGLSEQFF.

The sample holds many counts of this clonotype. CDR3 protein: CASSLGFVEKLFF. Written as DNA, the CDR3 is TGTGCCAGCAGTTTAGGATTTGTGGAAAAACTGTTTTTT. This chain connects TRBV12-3 or TRBV12-4 to TRBJ1-4; D ambiguous. The CDR3 has 13 amino acids. V lost 1 base and J lost 8, with 8 bases in between.

Turning to this clonotype: A much bigger clone sits one base away, suggesting this may be a read error. The chain couples TRBV30 to TRBJ2-6; D is unclear. Germline CDR1 reads GTSNPN; CDR2 reads SVGIG (reference sequence). This CDR3 spans 13 amino acids. CDR3 protein: CAWSVGGTNVLTF. Written as DNA, the CDR3 is TGTGCCTGGAGTGTAGGTGGGACCAACGTCCTGACTTTC.

This clonotype appeared many times. The rearrangement joins TRBV28 to TRBJ1-6; no reliable D call. CDR1 and CDR2 (germline): MDHEN, SYDVKM. The CDR3 length is 16 residues. V lost 7 bases and J lost 2, with 15 bases in between. The CDR3 spells CASILGGSTYNSPLHF. CDR3 bases: TGTGCCAGCATCTTGGGAGGGTCTACCTATAATTCACCCCTCCACTTT.

This clonotype was counted ten times or more. The chain links TRBV9 to TRBJ2-7; 10 nucleotides align to TRBD2. Looked up from germline, CDR1 is SGDLS and CDR2 is YYNGEE. The CDR3 totals 16 residues. Unmatched junction bases numbered 11, after V lost 3 bases and J lost 5 bases. The CDR3, as DNA: TGTGCCAGCAGCGACGGACTAGCGGCCCGACAAAACGAGCAGTACTTC. Translation gives CASSDGLAARQNEQYF.

This clonotype occurred many times. The V and J genes are TRBV5-1 and TRBJ1-1; perhaps TRBD1 as D (6 bases). The CDR3 totals 14 residues. V was clipped by 3 bases and J by 1 base, with 10 bases between them. The germline V gene has CDR1 SGHRS and CDR2 YFSETQ. DNA of the CDR3: TGCGCCAGCAGCTCACAGGGTGGGAACACTGAAGCTTTCTTT. It specifies CASSSQGGNTEAFF.

This clonotype has ten or more counts. A read error may produce the germline difference seen at one junction end. CDR3 loop: CASSLNGRIQEAQYF. The CDR3 nucleotides are TGTGCCAGCAGCTTAAATGGGAGAATACAAGAGGCCCAGTACTTC. This sequence joins TRBV7-3 and TRBJ2-5, with D possibly being TRBD2 (5 bases). CDR1 is SGHTA, CDR2 FQGTGA, per germline. This CDR3 has 15 residues.

Within the sample, this clonotype is medium-sized. The chain links TRBV20-1 to TRBJ1-4; D uncertain. CDR1 is DFQATT and CDR2 is SNEGSKA in the germline V gene (reference sequence). This CDR3 region has 15 residues. V lost 3 bases and J lost 0, with 11 bases in between. The CDR3: CSASQRISTNEKLFF. CDR3 sequence (DNA): TGCAGTGCTAGCCAAAGGATATCAACTAATGAAAAACTGTTTTTT.

J is TRBJ1-1 and V is TRBV5-6; D gene uncertain. Per germline, CDR1 SGHDT and CDR2 YYEEEE. The CDR3 sequence is 15 residues long. Trimming shortened V by 0 bases and J by 2 bases, and 11 bases separated the two germline ends. CDR3 in DNA: TGTGCCAGCAGCTTGGTGCGAGAGGGTAACACTGAAGCTTTCTTT. Its protein product is CASSLVREGNTEAFF.

Relative to its sample, this clonotype is medium-sized. V usage is TRBV29-1 and J usage is TRBJ1-2; no clear D gene. The CDR3 spans 14 residues. The germline gives CDR1 SQVTM, CDR2 ANQGSEA. The V gene lost 5 bases and the J gene lost 8 bases, with 21 bases spanning the gap. The CDR3 DNA is TGCAGCGTTATCGTTACGCGGGTGGATGCAGGCTACACCTTC. It is translated as CSVIVTRVDAGYTF.

The J gene is TRBJ2-3, the V gene TRBV24-1; 8 bases align to TRBD1. Germline CDR1 is KGHDR and CDR2 is SFDVKD. Germline trimming cut 1 base from V and 5 bases from J; bases unmatched to any gene: 4. The CDR3 extends over 15 amino acids. The CDR3 here is CATSDFGQGKDTQYF. DNA of the CDR3: TGTGCCACCAGTGATTTCGGACAGGGTAAAGATACGCAGTATTTT.

The V gene is TRBV7-3, the J gene TRBJ1-1; unclear D gene. Germline CDR1 reads SGHTA; CDR2 reads FQGTGA. The CDR3 spans 13 residues. V gave up 4 bases and J gave up 3 bases, with 9 bases separating them. The CDR3, as DNA: TGTGCCAGCAGCTCCATGGCGCACACTGAAGCTTTCTTT. Encoded protein: CASSSMAHTEAFF.

This clonotype was seen many times. The J gene is TRBJ2-1, the V gene TRBV4-1; TRBD1 agrees at 9 bases. Germline values: CDR1 MGHRA, CDR2 YSYEKL. CDR3 length: 16 residues. The J segment lost 5 bases and the V segment lost 2 bases, leaving 7 bases of the junction unmatched. The CDR3 protein is CASSQQGQGVNNEQFF. The CDR3 DNA follows: TGCGCCAGCAGCCAACAGGGACAGGGTGTGAACAATGAGCAGTTCTTC.

The sample holds many counts of this clonotype. The rearrangement joins TRBV20-1 to TRBJ1-4; TRBD1 agrees at 8 bases. The V gene's germline CDR1 is DFQATT and CDR2 SNEGSKA (reference sequence). This CDR3 spans 11 amino acids. Losses at the gene ends were 6 bases for V and 13 bases for J; bases not matched to a gene: 7. CDR3 in amino acids: CSAFLTGGLFF. The CDR3 DNA is TGCAGTGCATTTCTAACAGGGGGACTGTTTTTT.

The V call is TRBV20-1, the J call TRBJ2-4; D unclear. This CDR3 is built from 14 residues. V gave up 6 bases and J gave up 0 bases, with 12 bases separating them. CDR1 is DFQATT and CDR2 is SNEGSKA in the germline V gene (reference sequence). In DNA, the CDR3 is TGCAGTGCCCAGGACGTTTTAGCCAAAAACATTCAGTACTTC. This sequence encodes CSAQDVLAKNIQYF.

This clonotype has at least ten counts. A junction end diverges from the germline sequence, so it may reflect a read error. The chain couples TRBV6-6 to TRBJ2-5; 8 bases are shared with TRBD1. Germline V gene data show CDR1 as MNHNY and CDR2 as SVGAGI (reference sequence). The CDR3 length is 15 residues. The chain's CDR3 is CASGYSGQGRETQYF. The CDR3 DNA reads as TGTGCCAGCGGTTACTCAGGACAGGGCCGCGAGACCCAGTACTTC.

At least ten counts were recorded for this clonotype. CDR3: CSARDPATASYEQYF. CDR3 DNA sequence: TGCAGTGCTAGAGATCCCGCGACCGCCTCCTACGAGCAGTACTTC. This sequence joins TRBV20-1 and TRBJ2-7; D gene ambiguous. CDR1 is DFQATT and CDR2 is SNEGSKA in the germline V gene (reference sequence). The CDR3 consists of 15 residues. The germline V and J ends were trimmed by 0 bases and 0 bases, with 12 bases remaining between them.

This clonotype came up many times. This chain links TRBV7-3 with TRBJ2-2, with D possibly TRBD2 on 6 matching bases. Trimming stripped 4 bases from V and 6 bases from J, with 12 bases between. Germline CDR1 is SGHTA and CDR2 is FQGTGA. CDR3 length: 14 amino acids. CDR3 sequence reads: CASSSHLASGELFF. The CDR3 bases are TGTGCCAGCAGCTCCCATCTAGCGTCCGGGGAGCTGTTTTTT. Looking up the rest from reference TRBV7-3 and TRBJ2-2 gives the full variable domain: GAGVSQTPSNKVTEKGKYVELRCDPISGHTALYWYRQSLGQGPEFLIYFQGTGAADDSGLPNDRFFAVRPEGSVSTLKIQRTERGDSAVYLCASSSHLASGELFFGEGSRLTVL.

The V and J genes are TRBV24-1 and TRBJ1-2; 7 bases agree with TRBD1. V lost 5 bases, J lost 3 bases, and 2 bases stayed unmatched. Germline lookup yields CDR1 KGHDR and CDR2 SFDVKD. The CDR3 has 13 residues. CDR3 sequence: CATSATGDYGYTF. The CDR3 bases are TGTGCCACCAGTGCAACAGGGGACTATGGCTACACCTTC.

This clonotype has ten or more counts. V gene TRBV20-1 combines with J gene TRBJ2-5, with 7 positions matching TRBD2. This CDR3 is 14 amino acids long. Trimming at V came to 2 bases and at J to 5 bases, leaving 8 bases not matched to a gene. CDR1 DFQATT and CDR2 SNEGSKA come from the germline V gene (reference sequence). The CDR3 bases are TGCAGTGCTAGACCAGCGGGGACGTGGGAGACCCAGTACTTC. Translating gives CSARPAGTWETQYF.

Many counts were recorded for this clonotype. This chain connects TRBV19 to TRBJ2-2; 7 nucleotides match TRBD1. Germline trimming cut 10 bases from V and 6 bases from J; bases unmatched to any gene: 11. The CDR3 extends over 14 amino acids. From germline, CDR1 is LNHDA and CDR2 SQIVND (reference sequence). This CDR3 is CAISQGYGSGELFF. DNA of the CDR3: TGTGCCATTTCACAGGGGTATGGGTCCGGGGAGCTGTTTTTT.